The 27 T cell receptor beta chains below were found in one sample sequenced in a study of blood T cells in healthy people across ages. It was with a sample-barcoded 5' primer and a J-beta primer mix that a second PCR of about 6 to 11 cycles was run. A single record per CDR3 protein comes from TCRdb applying MiXCR to the 5' RACE reads. The sample shows around 1.5 million distinct CDR3 sequences, 42% of them seen only once. The sequencing sample was made of blood. Every receptor here comes from a woman between 18 and 29 years old in good health.

This clonotype was recorded many times. The chain employs TRBV11-1 and TRBJ2-7; D uncertain. CDR3 size: 14 residues. The V end was cut by 2 bases, the J end by 2 bases, with 10 bases between. Germline V gene data show CDR1 as SGHAT and CDR2 as FQDESV (reference sequence). The CDR3 is CASSLSQEPYEQYF. CDR3 DNA: TGTGCCAGCAGCTTAAGCCAGGAGCCCTACGAGCAGTACTTC.

The chain uses TRBV9 and TRBJ2-3; D may be TRBD1 or TRBD2 (5 bases each). Germline V CDR1 and CDR2: SGDLS, YYNGEE. V was trimmed by 0 bases and J by 2 bases, leaving 25 bases between them. The CDR3 totals 20 residues. The CDR3 nucleotides are TGTGCCAGCAGCGTAGCTACAGGACCCTGGAGGAATTTCGACACAGATACGCAGTATTTT. Its translation is CASSVATGPWRNFDTDTQYF.

The chain recombines TRBV7-2 with TRBJ2-4; D is perhaps TRBD1 (5 bases). This CDR3 comprises 15 residues. Germline V gene sequence: CDR1 SGHTA, CDR2 FQGNSA. V shed 5 bases and J shed 12 bases, with 23 bases lying between them. The CDR3 loop is CASSPVGAASYDQYF. The DNA of the CDR3 is TGTGCCAGCAGCCCGGTAGGGGCGGCCTCCTACGATCAGTACTTC.

This chain uses TRBV29-1 with TRBJ2-7; 12 nucleotides align to TRBD1. The CDR3 runs to 12 residues. The V gene end was trimmed by 3 bases and the J gene end by 8 bases; junction bases not matched to a gene: 2. Germline V gene lookup returns CDR1 SQVTM and CDR2 ANQGSEA. CDR3 coding DNA: TGCAGCGTTGAGGGGACAGGGGGCAAGCAGTACTTC. Encoded protein: CSVEGTGGKQYF.

The V gene is TRBV4-1, the J gene TRBJ2-2; perhaps D is TRBD1 or TRBD2 (5 bases each). Germline V gene lookup returns CDR1 MGHRA and CDR2 YSYEKL. CDR3 length: 16 residues. V was clipped by 4 bases and J by 2 bases, with 14 bases between them. CDR3 in DNA: TGCGCCAGCAGCCCTCTTGACAGACTAAACACCGGGGAGCTGTTTTTT. Its translation is CASSPLDRLNTGELFF.

V gene TRBV20-1 combines with J gene TRBJ2-3, with D uncertain. This CDR3 spans 14 amino acids. V dropped 1 base and J dropped 2 bases, with 10 bases sitting between them. Germline V gene data show CDR1 as DFQATT and CDR2 as SNEGSKA (reference sequence). CDR3 nucleotides: TGCAGTGCTAGAGGGGTTTCTCTCACAGATACGCAGTATTTT. Protein product: CSARGVSLTDTQYF.

This rearrangement joins TRBV9 to TRBJ1-2, with TRBD1 matching over 9 bases. Germline V gene lookup returns CDR1 SGDLS and CDR2 YYNGEE. This CDR3 region has 15 residues. V lost 0 bases to trimming and J lost 2 bases; unmatched junction nucleotides: 2. In DNA, the CDR3 is TGTGCCAGCAGCGTAGCCGGACAGGGGAACTATGGCTACACCTTC. Encoded protein: CASSVAGQGNYGYTF.

This clonotype was detected only a few times. The chain is built from TRBV7-9 and TRBJ2-1, with 9 bases aligning to TRBD2. V was pared by 5 bases and J by 6 bases, with 11 bases of the junction left unmatched. This CDR3 spans 16 amino acids. Germline V gene lookup returns CDR1 SEHNR and CDR2 FQNEAQ (reference sequence). CDR3 DNA: TGTGCCAGCAGCCCGCCTGGGACTAGCCTGGGCAATGAGCAGTTCTTC. The encoded protein is CASSPPGTSLGNEQFF.

The chain combines TRBV12-3 or TRBV12-4 with TRBJ2-1; D is perhaps TRBD2 (5 bases). Trimming cost V 11 bases and J 2 bases, with 19 bases left between them. This CDR3 comprises 15 residues. The CDR3 reads CAGTVGGGPYNEQFF. The CDR3 DNA reads as TGTGCCGGCACCGTTGGCGGCGGGCCCTACAATGAGCAGTTCTTC.

This chain uses TRBV28 with TRBJ2-1; D tentatively fits TRBD1 or TRBD2 (5 bases each). In germline, CDR1 is MDHEN, CDR2 SYDVKM. Trimming took off 6 bases at V and 10 bases at J, with 19 bases between the two ends. CDR3 length: 14 residues. The CDR3 sequence is CASSLIASRDEQFF. CDR3 nucleotide sequence: TGTGCCAGCAGCTTAATTGCTAGCCGGGACGAGCAGTTCTTC.

CDR3 region: CAYSGLSGYEQYF. The CDR3 DNA reads as TGTGCCTACTCGGGTCTCTCGGGCTACGAGCAGTACTTC. This sequence joins TRBV30 and TRBJ2-5; D unclear. The closer fit of TRBJ2-7 to the DNA end suggests the J call may be wrong. The CDR3 is made up of 13 amino acids. Germline loops: CDR1 GTSNPN, CDR2 SVGIG (reference sequence).

This chain connects TRBV7-2 to TRBJ1-1, with unresolved D. This CDR3 contains 11 residues. In germline, CDR1 is SGHTA, CDR2 FQGNSA. Trimming removed 8 bases at V and 7 bases at J, with 11 bases between. The CDR3 DNA reads as TGTGCCAGCGGAACGGGGATTGAAGCTTTCTTT. It translates to CASGTGIEAFF.

This clonotype was detected only a few times. The CDR3 DNA sequence: TGCAGCGGCGACATTAACAGTGGAAATGAGCAGTTCTTC. This sequence encodes CSGDINSGNEQFF. This rearrangement joins TRBV29-1 to TRBJ2-1; D uncertain. The germline V gene encodes CDR1 SQVTM and CDR2 ANQGSEA. Trimming stripped 7 bases from V and 7 bases from J, with 17 bases between. The CDR3 is 13 residues long.

This chain connects TRBV4-1 to TRBJ2-1; TRBD2 is a possible D gene (6 bases). Germline V gene sequence: CDR1 MGHRA, CDR2 YSYEKL. This CDR3 has 13 amino acids. Trimming pared 1 base from V and 10 bases from J, leaving 11 bases between. CDR3 sequence reads: CASSQAEGYEQFF. CDR3 bases: TGCGCCAGCAGCCAAGCGGAGGGCTACGAGCAGTTCTTC.

The rearrangement uses TRBV25-1 and TRBJ2-1, with 13 bases matching TRBD2. This CDR3 region has 20 residues. Germline assignment: CDR1 MGHDK and CDR2 SYGVNS. With 0 bases clipped from V and 4 bases from J, the junction kept 12 bases outside the gene matches. The CDR3 protein is CASSEYTPSKTSGRYNEQFF. The CDR3 bases are TGTGCCAGCAGTGAATATACCCCCTCAAAGACTAGCGGGAGGTACAATGAGCAGTTCTTC. Variable domain in full (rest from reference TRBV25-1 and TRBJ2-1): EADIYQTPRYLVIGTGKKITLECSQTMGHDKMYWYQQDPGMELHLIHYSYGVNSTEKGDLSSESTVSRIRTEHFPLTLESARPSHTSQYLCASSEYTPSKTSGRYNEQFFGPGTRLTVL.

The rearrangement uses TRBV4-1 and TRBJ2-7; D is possibly TRBD2 (6 bases). The length of the CDR3 is 16 residues. Per germline, CDR1 MGHRA and CDR2 YSYEKL. The germline V and J ends were trimmed by 4 bases and 2 bases, with 18 bases remaining between them. In DNA form, the CDR3 reads TGCGCCAGCAGCCCGCGACCTAGCGACCCCCCCTACGAGCAGTACTTC. This encodes CASSPRPSDPPYEQYF.

Only a few counts were recorded for this clonotype. This rearrangement joins TRBV9 to TRBJ2-3; 10 nucleotides align to TRBD2. The CDR3 sequence is 16 residues long. CDR1 and CDR2 from the germline V gene are SGDLS and YYNGEE. V lost 4 bases, J lost 1 base, and 6 bases stayed unmatched. The CDR3 region has the DNA TGTGCCAGCAGCCCTCGTGGGACTAGCGGCACAGATACGCAGTATTTT. Its protein product is CASSPRGTSGTDTQYF.

The table lists this clonotype with a few counts. The CDR3 nucleotides read TGTGCCGTCCAACAGGGTGATACGCAGTATTTT. Its translation: CAVQQGDTQYF. V usage is TRBV6-5 and J usage is TRBJ2-3, with a tentative D call TRBD1 (6 bases). This CDR3 is 11 amino acids long. Germline V lookup: CDR1 MNHEY, CDR2 SVGAGI. Trimming took off 11 bases at V and 6 bases at J, with 12 bases between the two ends.

This clonotype turned up a few times. The V and J genes are TRBV20-1 and TRBJ1-5; 7 nucleotides match TRBD1. The CDR3 sequence is 14 residues long. Trimming took 4 bases from V and 1 from J; bases not matched to a gene: 4. Germline CDR1 DFQATT, CDR2 SNEGSKA (reference sequence). This CDR3 is CSATDRDSNQPQHF. DNA for the CDR3: TGCAGTGCTACTGACAGGGACAGCAATCAGCCCCAGCATTTT.

In this sample, this clonotype turned up a few times. The chain combines TRBV20-1 with TRBJ1-1; TRBD1 might be the D (6 bases). Trimming shortened V by 2 bases and J by 0 bases, and 19 bases separated the two germline ends. CDR1 is DFQATT and CDR2 is SNEGSKA in the germline V gene (reference sequence). This CDR3 has 17 residues. In nucleotides, the CDR3 is TGCAGTGCTAGAAACGCCGGGACACCGGTTATGAACACTGAAGCTTTCTTT. Amino acids: CSARNAGTPVMNTEAFF.

J is TRBJ2-7 and V is TRBV20-1; D is uncertain. The CDR3 runs 15 residues. Germline-derived CDR1 and CDR2 are DFQATT and SNEGSKA (reference sequence). Trimming removed 0 bases at V and 0 bases at J, with 12 bases between. CDR3 bases: TGCAGTGCTAGAGATGTAGGGTATTCCTCCTACGAGCAGTACTTC. It codes for CSARDVGYSSYEQYF.

The chain is built from TRBV6-1 and TRBJ2-3; D gene unclear. The CDR3 is 15 amino acids. Germline V CDR1 and CDR2: MNHNS, SASEGT. The ends were cut back, 0 bases at V and 4 bases at J, with 11 bases in the middle. CDR3 sequence reads: CASSEARIPPDTQYF. CDR3 nucleotide sequence: TGTGCCAGCAGTGAAGCGCGCATCCCCCCAGATACGCAGTATTTT.

The sample holds a few counts of this clonotype. The chain recombines TRBV13 with TRBJ2-7; D is perhaps TRBD1 or TRBD2 (5 bases each). This CDR3 has 16 residues. V lost 5 bases, J lost 0 bases, and 17 bases lay in between. Germline CDR1 is PRHDT and CDR2 is FYEKMQ (reference sequence). For the CDR3, the DNA is TGTGCCAGCAGCGGATTGGGACGGGGCGACTCCTACGAGCAGTACTTC. Its translation: CASSGLGRGDSYEQYF.

The table lists this clonotype with a few counts. The chain is built from TRBV20-1 and TRBJ2-1; tentatively, D is TRBD2 (6 bases). The last part of the DNA fits TRBJ2-7 better; the J call may be wrong. Germline CDR1 is DFQATT and CDR2 is SNEGSKA (reference sequence). The CDR3 has 13 amino acids. The CDR3: CSANRDSYYEQYF. As DNA, the CDR3 is TGCAGTGCCAACCGGGACTCCTACTACGAGCAGTACTTC.

This clonotype was recorded only once. V gene TRBV5-1 combines with J gene TRBJ2-2; D gene ambiguous. The CDR3 is 14 residues long. CDR1 is SGHRS, CDR2 YFSETQ, per germline. Trimming cost V 0 bases and J 6 bases, with 9 bases left between them. The CDR3 protein is CASSLGGESGELFF. The DNA for the CDR3 is TGCGCCAGCAGCTTGGGAGGCGAGTCCGGGGAGCTGTTTTTT.

This rearrangement joins TRBV12-3 or TRBV12-4 to TRBJ2-3; no reliable D call. Trimming removed 3 bases from V and 14 bases from J, with 15 bases in between. The CDR3 covers 12 residues. The CDR3 DNA reads as TGTGCCAGCAGTTTTGAGACCGACCCCCGGTATTTT. It is translated as CASSFETDPRYF.

V usage is TRBV12-3 or TRBV12-4 and J usage is TRBJ2-3; D might be TRBD2 (6 bases). Trimming took off 3 bases at V and 0 bases at J, with 19 bases between the two ends. The CDR3 is 18 amino acids. The CDR3: CASSLYPSQRASTDTQYF. The CDR3 DNA follows: TGTGCCAGCAGTTTGTATCCCAGCCAGCGGGCAAGCACAGATACGCAGTATTTT.